Each of the 25 T cell receptor beta chains below was sequenced from the same sample in a study of glioma-infiltrating T cells. TCR alpha and beta CDR3 regions were amplified from RNA using iRepertoire nested multiplex PCR. TCRdb reprocessed the multiplex PCR reads via MiXCR and lists one record per CDR3 protein. This repertoire shows approximately 400,000 distinct CDR3 sequences, 41% found once; its top ten account for more than 10%. The sequencing sample was made of glioma tissue, nonneoplastic brain tissue, or PBMCs (not recorded which). These receptors originate from a human donor with low-grade glioma or glioblastoma, undergoing nonglioma brain surgery, or in good health (not recorded which).

This clonotype has only one observation. This chain joins TRBV7-9 and TRBJ2-1; 8 positions agree with TRBD2. Losses at the gene ends were 5 bases for V and 4 bases for J; bases not matched to a gene: 10. This CDR3 has 16 residues. In germline, CDR1 is SEHNR, CDR2 FQNEAQ (reference sequence). CDR3 loop: CASSQPRGGGYNEQFF. DNA for the CDR3: TGTGCCAGCAGCCAACCACGGGGGGGGGGTTACAATGAGCAGTTCTTC.

As concerns this clonotype: A clone one base away is much larger, so this may be a read error. The J gene is TRBJ1-1, the V gene TRBV6-2 or TRBV6-3, with D possibly being TRBD1 (5 bases). Germline V lookup: CDR1 MNHEY, CDR2 SVGEGT. V shed 0 bases and J shed 1 base, with 15 bases lying between them. The CDR3 loop spans 17 amino acids. The CDR3 DNA reads as TGTGCCAGCAGTTACTCGCTAAGGGGACCGGCGAACACTGAAGCTTTCTTT. This encodes CASSYSLRGPANTEAFF.

V and J are TRBV7-8 and TRBJ2-3, with 9 bases fitting TRBD1. Per the germline V gene, CDR1 is SGHVS and CDR2 is FQNEAQ. Germline trimming cut 5 bases from V and 6 bases from J; bases unmatched to any gene: 3. CDR3 length: 13 residues. The CDR3 region has the DNA TGTGCCAGCAGCCCTGACAGGGGGGATACGCAGTATTTT. Translated: CASSPDRGDTQYF. Together with reference TRBV7-8 and TRBJ2-3, the CDR3 gives the full variable domain: GAGVSQSPRYKVAKRGQDVALRCDPISGHVSLFWYQQALGQGPEFLTYFQNEAQLDKSGLPSDRFFAERPEGSVSTLKIQRTQQEDSAVYLCASSPDRGDTQYFGPGTRLTVL.

This clonotype was counted a few times. The chain joins TRBV20-1 to TRBJ2-1; D may be TRBD1 (5 bases). With 3 bases removed from V and 4 bases from J, the gap between germline ends came to 16 bases. Germline values: CDR1 DFQATT, CDR2 SNEGSKA (reference sequence). The CDR3 has 15 residues. For the CDR3, the DNA is TGCAGTGCTAGGGGGCTTCGGGCCTCATACAATGAGCAGTTCTTC. This codes for CSARGLRASYNEQFF.

This clonotype came up once. The chain has TRBV18 and TRBJ1-1; D not resolved. The germline CDR1 and CDR2 sequences are KGHSH and LQKENI. CDR3 length equals 15 residues. Trimming cost V 0 bases and J 7 bases, with 15 bases left between them. DNA for the CDR3: TGTGCCAGCTCACCACCAGGCTCTCCTGGTGATGAAGCTTTCTTT. It codes for CASSPPGSPGDEAFF.

The rearrangement uses TRBV7-9 and TRBJ2-1; TRBD2 matches at 13 bases. The J segment lost 1 base and the V segment lost 5 bases, leaving 11 bases of the junction unmatched. Germline CDR1 is SEHNR and CDR2 is FQNEAQ (reference sequence). This CDR3 spans 19 amino acids. The CDR3 region is CASSVRLAGGRESYNEQFF. The CDR3, as DNA: TGTGCCAGCAGCGTCCGACTAGCGGGAGGAAGGGAATCCTACAATGAGCAGTTCTTC.

This clonotype was observed a handful of times. The V call is TRBV5-1, the J call TRBJ2-3; D perhaps matches TRBD2 (5 bases). The CDR3 covers 15 residues. V was cut by 0 bases and J by 2 bases, with 10 bases left in between. Germline loops: CDR1 SGHRS, CDR2 YFSETQ. In DNA, the CDR3 is TGCGCCAGCAGCTTGGGACTGACTAACACAGATACGCAGTATTTT. Protein product: CASSLGLTNTDTQYF.

The chain couples TRBV28 to TRBJ1-2; D gene unclear. Germline CDR1 is MDHEN and CDR2 is SYDVKM. The V end lost 5 bases, the J end lost 4 bases, and 8 bases lay between the germline ends. The CDR3 is made up of 12 amino acids. This CDR3 is CASSPPVYGYTF. The CDR3 nucleotides are TGTGCCAGCAGTCCACCAGTCTATGGCTACACCTTC.

The chain is built from TRBV28 and TRBJ1-5; D call uncertain. This CDR3 comprises 17 residues. The ends were cut back, 6 bases at V and 0 bases at J, with 18 bases in the middle. Germline CDR1 and CDR2: MDHEN and SYDVKM. The CDR3 spells CASSPGLPIFSNQPQHF. The CDR3 DNA reads as TGTGCCAGCAGCCCCGGGCTTCCTATTTTTAGCAATCAGCCCCAGCATTTT.

This clonotype was recorded a few times. The chain employs TRBV11-2 and TRBJ2-6; D possibly matches TRBD1 or TRBD2 (5 bases each). V lost 2 bases and J 2 bases, leaving 7 bases between the germline ends. This CDR3 is built from 15 residues. Germline values: CDR1 SGHAT, CDR2 FQNNGV. As DNA, the CDR3 is TGTGCCAGCAGCTTAAGGGGAGCTGGGGCCAACGTCCTGACTTTC. This encodes CASSLRGAGANVLTF.

In its sample, this clonotype was seen many times. This chain uses TRBV6-2 or TRBV6-3 with TRBJ2-2, with 7 positions matching TRBD2. V shed 10 bases and J 6 bases; nucleotides not matched to a gene: 5. The CDR3 consists of 12 residues. The germline V gene encodes CDR1 MNHEY and CDR2 SVGEGT. The DNA for the CDR3 is TGTGCCACCCTCGCGGGAGCCGGGGAGCTGTTTTTT. Protein sequence: CATLAGAGELFF.

For this clonotype: This may stem from a read error, because a much larger clone lies one nucleotide away. V is TRBV6-9 and J is TRBJ2-5; 8 bases match TRBD2. Germline V gene data show CDR1 as MNHGY and CDR2 as SVAAGI. The CDR3 spans 14 residues. The chain's CDR3 is CSSSYTLAGETQYF. The CDR3, as DNA: TGTTCCAGCAGTTACACCCTAGCGGGAGAGACCCAGTACTTC.

This chain links TRBV20-1 with TRBJ2-1; TRBD2 matches 15 bases. The CDR3 totals 14 residues. Germline CDR1 is DFQATT and CDR2 is SNEGSKA (reference sequence). Here the CDR3 DNA reads TGCAGAGCTCCCGGACTAGCGGGAGGGCCTGAGCAGTTCTTC. Protein: CRAPGLAGGPEQFF.

Comment on this clonotype: Compared with germline, one end of the junction differs, possibly owing to a read error. V is TRBV4-1 and J is TRBJ1-6; no clear D. The CDR3 spans 15 residues. CDR1 and CDR2 (germline): MGHRA, YSYEKL. In DNA form, the CDR3 reads TGCGCCAGCAGCCAAGATCGTCAGCAACCTTCACCCCTCCAATTT. Its protein is CASSQDRQQPSPLQF.

V gene TRBV7-9 combines with J gene TRBJ2-3; 8 nucleotides agree with TRBD2. The V gene's germline CDR1 is SEHNR and CDR2 FQNEAQ (reference sequence). The CDR3 is 15 residues long. V was pared by 5 bases and J by 3 bases, with 7 bases of the junction left unmatched. CDR3 DNA: TGTGCCAGCAGCCCCCGGGGGGGCGGAACAGATACGCAGTATTTT. It yields the protein CASSPRGGGTDTQYF.

V is TRBV20-1 and J is TRBJ2-3, with TRBD1 identical over 11 bases. Trimming at V came to 5 bases and at J to 4 bases, leaving 5 bases not matched to a gene. The length of the CDR3 is 14 residues. CDR1 is DFQATT, CDR2 SNEGSKA, per germline (reference sequence). CDR3 amino acids: CSAGDRGGADTQYF. The CDR3 DNA is TGCAGTGCTGGGGACAGGGGGGGTGCAGATACGCAGTATTTT.

Comment on this clonotype: This may be a read error, as it is one base from a much larger clone. The rearrangement links TRBV6-6 to TRBJ1-1; tentative D call: TRBD1 (6 bases). CDR3 length: 15 amino acids. From germline, CDR1 is MNHNY and CDR2 SVGAGI (reference sequence). Between the trimmed V and J ends, which lost 8 bases and 0 bases, there was a span of 16 bases. The CDR3 nucleotides are TGTGCCAGCGCCTCACGACAGGCTTTGAACACTGAAGCTTTCTTT. It is translated as CASASRQALNTEAFF.

The chain recombines TRBV28 with TRBJ2-7; no clear D. The V end lost 8 bases, the J end lost 1 base, and 3 bases lay between the germline ends. Germline V gives CDR1 MDHEN, CDR2 SYDVKM. This CDR3 is built from 10 residues. DNA of the CDR3: TGTGCCAGCCAGTCCTACGAGCAGTACTTC. Translated, it gives CASQSYEQYF.

The rearrangement joins TRBV5-1 to TRBJ1-1; 7 nucleotides match TRBD1. J gave up 0 bases and V 1 base, and 9 bases lay outside the gene matches. The CDR3 length is 17 residues. Per the germline V gene, CDR1 is SGHRS and CDR2 is YFSETQ. Here the CDR3 reads CASSLSGQSTMNTEAFF. The CDR3 coding sequence is TGCGCCAGCAGCTTGTCGGGACAGAGTACTATGAACACTGAAGCTTTCTTT.

This clonotype has just a few counts. The V gene is TRBV6-2 or TRBV6-3, the J gene TRBJ2-7; perhaps TRBD2 as D (5 bases). V was trimmed by 8 bases and J by 7 bases, leaving 18 bases between them. The CDR3 has 13 residues. Germline V gene lookup returns CDR1 MNHEY and CDR2 SVGEGT. This CDR3 reads CASGRLRHQEQYF. CDR3 in DNA: TGTGCCAGCGGACGACTACGGCACCAGGAGCAGTACTTC.

The V gene is TRBV30, the J gene TRBJ1-1; tentative D call: TRBD1 (6 bases). V gave up 4 bases and J gave up 6 bases, with 15 bases separating them. The CDR3 has 13 residues. Germline values: CDR1 GTSNPN, CDR2 SVGIG (reference sequence). The chain's CDR3 is CAWISDSAAEAFF. CDR3 DNA sequence: TGTGCCTGGATTTCGGACAGTGCTGCTGAAGCTTTCTTT.

This sequence joins TRBV5-1 and TRBJ2-1, with 9 bases aligning to TRBD2. Trimming took 4 bases from V and 2 from J; bases not matched to a gene: 1. The CDR3 runs 14 residues. The V gene's germline CDR1 is SGHRS and CDR2 YFSETQ. The CDR3 DNA sequence: TGCGCCAGCAGCGCGGGAGGGCCCTACAATGAGCAGTTCTTC. Its protein is CASSAGGPYNEQFF.

Remarks on this clonotype: A read error is possible here, since a much larger clone lies one base away. The CDR3 DNA reads TGTGCCAGCGGCCAACCAGCCGGGACAGGGTGGGCTCAGCCCCAGCATTTT. It yields the protein CASGQPAGTGWAQPQHF. The V and J genes are TRBV28 and TRBJ1-5, with TRBD1 identical over 9 bases. The CDR3 spans 17 residues. Germline V gives CDR1 MDHEN, CDR2 SYDVKM. V was clipped by 8 bases and J by 6 bases; unmatched bases: 17.

Concerning this clonotype: The germline gene is not matched at one end of the junction; a read error may be the cause. This chain connects TRBV7-2 to TRBJ1-5; TRBD1 is a possible D gene (6 bases). Germline V CDR1 and CDR2: SGHTA, FQGNSA. The CDR3 contains 14 residues. Here the CDR3 reads CASSPGTRNQPQHF. The CDR3 coding sequence is TGCGCCAGCAGCCCCGGGACACGCAATCAGCCCCAGCATTTT.

The rearrangement uses TRBV6-1 and TRBJ1-5; D is ambiguous. Trimming took off 8 bases at V and 6 bases at J, with 8 bases between the two ends. The CDR3 contains 11 residues. Germline V lookup: CDR1 MNHNS, CDR2 SASEGT. CDR3 DNA: TGTGCCAGCGGGATCGGTCAGCCCCAGCATTTT. Translation gives CASGIGQPQHF.